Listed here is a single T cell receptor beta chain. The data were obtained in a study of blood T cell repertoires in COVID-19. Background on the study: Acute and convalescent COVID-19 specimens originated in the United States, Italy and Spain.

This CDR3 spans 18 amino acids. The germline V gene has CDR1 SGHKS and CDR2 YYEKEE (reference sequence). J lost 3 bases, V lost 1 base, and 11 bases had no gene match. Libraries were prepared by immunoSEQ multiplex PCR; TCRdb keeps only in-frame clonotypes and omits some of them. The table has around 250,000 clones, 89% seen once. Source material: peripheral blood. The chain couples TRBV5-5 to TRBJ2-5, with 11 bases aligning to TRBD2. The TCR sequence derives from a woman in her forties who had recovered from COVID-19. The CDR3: CASSLIAGGRFGEETQYF. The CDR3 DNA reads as TGTGCCAGCAGCTTGATAGCGGGGGGGCGGTTTGGAGAAGAGACCCAGTACTTC.